This record looks at one TCR beta chain sequence and its context. Its target is not known. The record originates from a study of T-cell memory formation after mild COVID-19. As for the study in general: Each donor largely had its own TCR clusters.

Study-wide points: Whether day 37 second-wave clones are SARS-CoV-2-specific was not confirmed. Those CD4+ clones that contracted were mainly in CM and EM (CD8+ ones in EMRA). Contracting clones from day 15 to 85 had balanced CD4/CD8; later expanders favoured CD4+.

Germline assignment: CDR1 SQVTM and CDR2 ANQGSEA. The CDR3 sequence is 15 residues long. Trimming shortened V by 5 bases and J by 4 bases, and 20 bases separated the two germline ends. In TCRdb, the 5' RACE reads were re-called with MiXCR into one record per CDR3 protein. The sample lists roughly 150,000 distinct CDR3 sequences, approximately 25% occurring once. The sequencing input was PBMCs or a T cell subset sorted from them (not recorded which). The genes are TRBV29-1 and TRBJ1-1, with a tentative D call TRBD1 (6 bases). The origin of this receptor is an adult woman who had mild COVID-19 (a few samples of this study predate the infection). Cell type and time point are not known. This chain's CDR3 is CSVPLWAGEGTEAFF. CDR3 nucleotide sequence: TGCAGCGTTCCCCTTTGGGCAGGGGAAGGCACTGAAGCTTTCTTT.